This is a list of T cell receptor beta chains from one sample in a study of control samples from healthy donors and cancer patients. Method: immunoSEQ multiplex PCR; TCRdb's copy keeps in-frame clones and lacks some. The table lists about 110,000 clones, approximately 90% of them singletons. Sequencing used blood. The receptors derive from a woman in her forties or fifties in good health. Both conserved end residues are part of each CDR3. D genes are given only for firm matches. Size tells how often a clone was seen (once, few, many) or the class of an expanded clone, and some rows leave it out.

CDR3nt,CDR3aa,abundance,j_gene,v_gene,d_gene
TGTGCCACTCAGGCGAATGGCTACACCTTC,CATQANGYTF,-,TRBJ1-2,TRBV19,-
TGCAGCGTTGTTGAAGTTAGCAATCAGCCCCAGCATTTT,CSVVEVSNQPQHF,-,TRBJ1-5,TRBV29-1,-
TGTGCCAGCAACTCATTCTCGGACAGGGGGAAATACGAGCAGTACTTC,CASNSFSDRGKYEQYF,once,TRBJ2-7,TRBV7-9,TRBD1
TGTGCCAGCAGTGAACCAGGGACTGAAGCTTTCTTT,CASSEPGTEAFF,few,TRBJ1-1,TRBV25-1,-
TGTGCCATCAGTGGGGGGGGGATAAACACTGAAGCTTTCTTT,CAISGGGINTEAFF,-,TRBJ1-1,TRBV10-3,-
TGTGCCAGCAGCTTGAGTCTGCGGACTGAAGCTTTCTTT,CASSLSLRTEAFF,-,TRBJ1-1,TRBV5-8,-
TGTGCCAGTGCGGGGGCCTGGGGGGAGACCCAGTACTTC,CASAGAWGETQYF,-,TRBJ2-5,TRBV2,-
TGTGCCAGCAGCGGGGGCGTAGGCACTGAAGCTTTCTTT,CASSGGVGTEAFF,once,TRBJ1-1,TRBV5-4,-
TGTGCCAGCAGGGGGGACCTGGCGCGAACTGAAGCTTTCTTT,CASRGDLARTEAFF,-,TRBJ1-1,TRBV6-5,-
TGCGCCAGCAGCTCAGGGACAGGGGATACGCAGTATTTT,CASSSGTGDTQYF,-,TRBJ2-3,TRBV5-1,TRBD1
TGTGCCAGTAGTACGGTGGCCAGAGGCACAGATACGCAGTATTTT,CASSTVARGTDTQYF,-,TRBJ2-3,TRBV19,-
TGTGCCAGCAGCCCCGACAGGGCCAAAAACATTCAGTACTTC,CASSPDRAKNIQYF,-,TRBJ2-4,TRBV27,-
TGTGCCAGCAGTTCGGCCGGACGGCCCTCTGGAAACACCATATATTTT,CASSSAGRPSGNTIYF,-,TRBJ1-3,TRBV6-2/TRBV6-3,-
TGTGCCTGGAGTGTAAAAATAGAAGCTTTCTTT,CAWSVKIEAFF,-,TRBJ1-1,TRBV30,-
TGTGCCAGCAGCTTAAACTCCCGCACTAGCGGGAGGGCCCAGGAGCAGTTCTTC,CASSLNSRTSGRAQEQFF,-,TRBJ2-1,TRBV7-3,TRBD2
TGTGCCAGCAGTGGAAGGATCACAGGGAGGCAAAAACTGTTTTTT,CASSGRITGRQKLFF,-,TRBJ1-4,TRBV5-6,-
TGTGCCAGTACCGCGGGAACCTTTGGCAAAAACATTCAGTACTTC,CASTAGTFGKNIQYF,-,TRBJ2-4,TRBV19,-
TGTGCCAGCAGCTTTAGTTTTTTGCAGGGCACTGAAGCTTTCTTT,CASSFSFLQGTEAFF,-,TRBJ1-1,TRBV5-5,-
TGTGCCAGCAGGCGGGATTACGGGGGCTACACCTTC,CASRRDYGGYTF,-,TRBJ1-2,TRBV6-6,-
TGTGCCAGCAGCAGGGGACCCATCTATGGCTACACCTTC,CASSRGPIYGYTF,few,TRBJ1-2,TRBV7-9,-
TGTGCCAGCAGTCAAAGCGGGAGGGATACGCAGTATTTT,CASSQSGRDTQYF,-,TRBJ2-3,TRBV3-1/TRBV3-2,TRBD2
TGCGCCAGCAGTTACCGGCTGAACACTGAAGCTTTCTTT,CASSYRLNTEAFF,once,TRBJ1-1,TRBV4-3,-
TGTGCCTGGAGTGTACAGGCAGTCGATTACAATGAGCAGTTCTTC,CAWSVQAVDYNEQFF,-,TRBJ2-1,TRBV30,-
TGTGCCAGCAGTTACTCGAGCGGGGGAGGCACTGAAGCTTTCTTT,CASSYSSGGGTEAFF,-,TRBJ1-1,TRBV6-5,-
TGTGCCATCAGTGCACAAGGGGGCGCGAGGTATGGCTACACCTTC,CAISAQGGARYGYTF,-,TRBJ1-2,TRBV10-3,TRBD1
TGTGCCAGCAGCCAAGGACGCCTCCCCCAGTACTTC,CASSQGRLPQYF,once,TRBJ2-4,TRBV3-1/TRBV3-2,-
TGTGCCAGCAGCGTTGCAGCGGGAGGGCCTGGAGAGACCCAGTACTTC,CASSVAAGGPGETQYF,-,TRBJ2-5,TRBV9,TRBD2
TGTGCTAGTGGTCGCCTCGCTACCTACAATGAGCAGTTCTTC,CASGRLATYNEQFF,-,TRBJ2-1,TRBV12-5,-
TGTGCCAGCAGTGACCTAGCGGGAACCAATGAGCAGTTCTTC,CASSDLAGTNEQFF,-,TRBJ2-1,TRBV6-4,TRBD2
TGTGCCAGCAGTGGAGGGCGCGGAAACACCATATATTTT,CASSGGRGNTIYF,-,TRBJ1-3,TRBV6-2/TRBV6-3,-
TGTGCCAGCAGTCAAACGACAGGCAATCAGCCCCAGCATTTT,CASSQTTGNQPQHF,-,TRBJ1-5,TRBV6-5,-
TGTGCCAGCAGCTCCCCGGGGCCAGTAAACTCCTACGAGCAGTACTTC,CASSSPGPVNSYEQYF,once,TRBJ2-7,TRBV7-8,-
TGTGCCAGCAGCTTGGGTTCAAGGAACACTGAAGCTTTCTTT,CASSLGSRNTEAFF,-,TRBJ1-1,TRBV11-2,-
TGTGCCAGCAGAAGACTAGCGGGAGCAAGGAATGAACAGTTCTTC,CASRRLAGARNEQFF,-,TRBJ2-1,TRBV11-2,TRBD2
TGTGCCAGCAGTAAATGGGGGGGGGAAGAGACCCAGTACTTC,CASSKWGGEETQYF,-,TRBJ2-5,TRBV6-5,TRBD2
TGTGCCAGCCTCTGGGGACAGCCGCCCAATCAGCCCCAGCATTTT,CASLWGQPPNQPQHF,few,TRBJ1-5,TRBV6-5,TRBD1
TGCAGTGCTAGTTCCTTGAGCGGGGGTCGACTGGATACGCAGTATTTT,CSASSLSGGRLDTQYF,-,TRBJ2-3,TRBV20-1,TRBD2
TGTGCCAGCAGTTTGTACAGGGCGGCCACCGGGGAGCTGTTTTTT,CASSLYRAATGELFF,once,TRBJ2-2,TRBV27,-
TGTGCCAGCAGCCCAGCGGGGGGGCTCGATACGCAGTATTTT,CASSPAGGLDTQYF,-,TRBJ2-3,TRBV7-3,TRBD2
TGCGCCAGCAGCTTGATGATTAGGAACAGGGATGGCTACACCTTC,CASSLMIRNRDGYTF,-,TRBJ1-2,TRBV5-1,-
TGTGCCAGCAGCGTGGGACGGTTTTCTGCAACTAATGAAAAACTGTTTTTT,CASSVGRFSATNEKLFF,-,TRBJ1-4,TRBV9,-
TGTGCCAGTAGCTATGCCGGGACATACTACGAGCAGTACTTC,CASSYAGTYYEQYF,once,TRBJ2-7,TRBV19,-
TGTGCCAGCAGCTTAGGTTGGGTCAATGAGCAGTTCTTC,CASSLGWVNEQFF,-,TRBJ2-1,TRBV11-3,-
TGTGCCAGCAGTCAGGGGGCAACTGGAAACACCATATATTTT,CASSQGATGNTIYF,-,TRBJ1-3,TRBV28,TRBD1